Listed here are 29 T cell receptor beta chains from one sample, sequenced in a study of T cells in Graves' hyperthyroidism and ophthalmopathy. RNA transcripts provided the source from which TCR beta CDR3 regions were amplified. The HTBI primer set served for first-round RT-PCR of the TCR CDR3. TCRdb redid the calling of the multiplex PCR reads with MiXCR, one entry per CDR3 protein. This sample carries roughly 400,000 distinct CDR3 sequences, roughly 14% of them seen once, and the ten largest clones take roughly a quarter. The sample was blood. Receptor source: a woman younger than 30 with Graves' hyperthyroidism that later progressed to Graves' ophthalmopathy.

J is TRBJ2-5 and V is TRBV2, with D unclear. Between the trimmed V and J ends, which lost 6 bases and 7 bases, there was a span of 12 bases. Germline V gives CDR1 SNHLY, CDR2 FYNNEI. This CDR3 is built from 12 residues. The CDR3 reads CASRIKVGTQYF. CDR3 nucleotide sequence: TGTGCCAGCAGAATCAAAGTGGGGACCCAGTACTTC.

The table lists this clonotype with many counts. The V gene is TRBV20-1, the J gene TRBJ2-7; D call uncertain. V was trimmed by 4 bases and J by 3 bases, leaving 16 bases between them. The length of the CDR3 is 14 residues. Per germline, CDR1 DFQATT and CDR2 SNEGSKA (reference sequence). CDR3 residues: CSANQGLVGYEQYF. In DNA, the CDR3 is TGCAGTGCTAATCAAGGGCTGGTAGGCTACGAGCAGTACTTC.

In its sample, this clonotype was seen a few times. The V call is TRBV6-1, the J call TRBJ1-5, with a weak D call TRBD1 (6 bases). Germline assignment: CDR1 MNHNS and CDR2 SASEGT. V was trimmed by 4 bases and J by 4 bases, leaving 17 bases between them. CDR3 size: 16 residues. CDR3 bases: TGTGCCAGCAGTGCATTCCGGGGGGCCCTAAATCAGCCCCAGCATTTT. Amino acid sequence: CASSAFRGALNQPQHF.

This clonotype was recorded at least ten times. This rearrangement joins TRBV14 to TRBJ2-7, with a weak D call TRBD2 (6 bases). V gave up 2 bases and J gave up 0 bases, with 17 bases separating them. Looked up from germline, CDR1 is SGHDN and CDR2 is FVKESK. The CDR3 loop spans 17 amino acids. The CDR3 loop is CASSQYLTSHYSYEQYF. The CDR3 nucleotides are TGTGCCAGCAGCCAATACTTAACTAGCCACTACTCCTACGAGCAGTACTTC.

There are a few counts of this clonotype. This chain joins TRBV19 and TRBJ1-5, with no clear D. CDR1 and CDR2 from the germline V gene are LNHDA and SQIVND (reference sequence). V lost 1 base, J lost 3 bases, and 10 bases lay in between. The CDR3 loop spans 15 amino acids. The CDR3 DNA reads as TGTGCCAGTAGTATAGGGCAGCGAGACAATCAGCCCCAGCATTTT. Its protein product is CASSIGQRDNQPQHF.

In its sample, this clonotype was seen a few times. The chain couples TRBV30 to TRBJ2-3, with a weak D call TRBD2 (6 bases). The ends were cut back, 2 bases at V and 2 bases at J, with 8 bases in the middle. In germline, CDR1 is GTSNPN, CDR2 SVGIG (reference sequence). CDR3 length: 13 residues. CDR3 sequence reads: CAWSQRATDTQYF. CDR3 bases: TGTGCCTGGAGTCAGCGGGCCACAGATACGCAGTATTTT.

This clonotype was detected only a few times. J is TRBJ1-3 and V is TRBV5-6; TRBD1 might be the D (5 bases). The V end was cut by 2 bases, the J end by 4 bases, with 16 bases between. The CDR3 has 16 amino acids. CDR1 and CDR2 from the germline V gene are SGHDT and YYEEEE. CDR3 nucleotides: TGTGCCAGCAGCTTTTGGGGCGAGGGCAGAGGAAACACCATATATTTT. It specifies CASSFWGEGRGNTIYF.

The V and J genes are TRBV5-6 and TRBJ1-2; tentative D call: TRBD1 (6 bases). This CDR3 is built from 13 residues. V was trimmed by 4 bases and J by 4 bases, leaving 11 bases between them. Germline V lookup: CDR1 SGHDT, CDR2 YYEEEE. The CDR3 DNA reads TGTGCCAGCAGCACGGGGGCGGGCTATGGCTACACCTTC. It encodes CASSTGAGYGYTF.

This clonotype was observed at least ten times. The rearrangement uses TRBV29-1 and TRBJ2-2, with 8 bases lining up with TRBD2. Per the germline V gene, CDR1 is SQVTM and CDR2 is ANQGSEA. The CDR3 length is 15 residues. With 4 bases clipped from V and 2 bases from J, the junction kept 6 bases outside the gene matches. CDR3 residues: CSVVASGRNTGELFF. Written as DNA, the CDR3 is TGCAGCGTTGTGGCTAGCGGGCGTAACACCGGGGAGCTGTTTTTT.

This clonotype was picked up many times. The chain couples TRBV7-9 to TRBJ2-3; 7 nucleotides agree with TRBD2. The V segment lost 8 bases and the J segment 0 bases; nucleotides outside the gene matches: 8. This CDR3 is 15 amino acids long. The germline gives CDR1 SEHNR, CDR2 FQNEAQ (reference sequence). CDR3 in amino acids: CASALGGPSTDTQYF. In DNA form, the CDR3 reads TGTGCCAGCGCTCTGGGAGGGCCCAGCACAGATACGCAGTATTTT. The full variable domain, rest sourced from reference TRBV7-9 and TRBJ2-3, is DTGVSQNPRHKITKRGQNVTFRCDPISEHNRLYWYRQTLGQGPEFLTYFQNEAQLEKSRLLSDRFSAERPKGSFSTLEIQRTEQGDSAMYLCASALGGPSTDTQYFGPGTRLTVL.

This clonotype was counted many times. The chain uses TRBV7-9 and TRBJ2-5; 10 positions agree with TRBD2. CDR1 SEHNR and CDR2 FQNEAQ come from the germline V gene (reference sequence). The CDR3 has 15 residues. Trimming at V came to 5 bases and at J to 2 bases, leaving 5 bases not matched to a gene. In DNA form, the CDR3 reads TGTGCCAGCAGCATCAGACTAGCGGGTCAAGAGACCCAGTACTTC. Amino acid sequence: CASSIRLAGQETQYF.

This clonotype has a count of ten or more. The chain joins TRBV5-1 to TRBJ2-7, with D unclear. The CDR3 loop spans 14 amino acids. The germline V and J ends were trimmed by 4 bases and 0 bases, with 11 bases remaining between them. Germline loops: CDR1 SGHRS, CDR2 YFSETQ. CDR3 residues: CASSHSGSSYEQYF. CDR3 nucleotides: TGCGCCAGCAGCCACAGTGGTAGCTCCTACGAGCAGTACTTC.

As to this clonotype: The limits of the CDR3 on the DNA are not certain, so only TCRdb's listed CDR3 is given. The chain recombines TRBV7-2 with TRBJ2-1; the table assigns TRBD2, which was not confirmed against the DNA. The germline CDR1 and CDR2 sequences are SGHTA and FQGNSA. Inclusive of both ends, the CDR3 amounts to 19 amino acids. CDR3 sequence reads: CASSFYICSARAARIEQFF.

This clonotype was seen many times. The chain links TRBV30 to TRBJ1-5; D ambiguous. V lost 3 bases, J lost 0 bases, and 12 bases lay in between. Germline assignment: CDR1 GTSNPN and CDR2 SVGIG (reference sequence). The CDR3 covers 15 residues. The DNA for the CDR3 is TGTGCCTGGAGCGTCGACGGATATAGCAATCAGCCCCAGCATTTT. Translated, it gives CAWSVDGYSNQPQHF.

In this sample, this clonotype turned up many times. J is TRBJ1-5 and V is TRBV7-9; no clear D gene. The germline V gene has CDR1 SEHNR and CDR2 FQNEAQ (reference sequence). The V end was cut by 5 bases, the J end by 4 bases, with 18 bases between. The CDR3 spans 16 residues. This CDR3 reads CASSPGPGPLNQPQHF. In DNA form, the CDR3 reads TGTGCCAGCAGCCCCGGACCCGGCCCGTTAAATCAGCCCCAGCATTTT.

This clonotype was observed a few times. The CDR3 DNA is TGCAGTGCTAGGGGGGCCTGGGAAAAACTGTTTTTT. As protein: CSARGAWEKLFF. This chain joins TRBV20-1 and TRBJ1-4; D may be TRBD1 (6 bases). Deletions cut 3 bases from V and 8 bases from J, with 10 bases between. The CDR3 runs to 12 residues. Germline values: CDR1 DFQATT, CDR2 SNEGSKA (reference sequence).

This clonotype was counted at least ten times. V usage is TRBV7-9 and J usage is TRBJ2-1, with D possibly matching TRBD2 (5 bases). The CDR3 runs 14 residues. With 5 bases removed from V and 4 bases from J, the gap between germline ends came to 12 bases. From germline, CDR1 is SEHNR and CDR2 FQNEAQ (reference sequence). The CDR3 coding sequence is TGTGCCAGCAGCCTGGACCCGGGGTACAATGAGCAGTTCTTC. Its protein is CASSLDPGYNEQFF.

The rearrangement joins TRBV5-6 to TRBJ1-1; D might be TRBD1 (5 bases). The CDR3 runs 13 residues. Germline V CDR1 and CDR2: SGHDT, YYEEEE. Trimming removed 2 bases at V and 5 bases at J, with 10 bases between. CDR3 DNA: TGTGCCAGCAGCTTAATGTGGGGGACTGAAGCTTTCTTT. Residues: CASSLMWGTEAFF.

This clonotype was found many times. The chain recombines TRBV2 with TRBJ2-5, with 7 nucleotides matching TRBD2. Germline CDR1 SNHLY, CDR2 FYNNEI. V was pared by 6 bases and J by 1 base, with 2 bases of the junction left unmatched. The CDR3 totals 13 residues. CDR3 sequence (DNA): TGTGCCAGCAGAAGCGGGGCCCAAGAGACCCAGTACTTC. Encoded protein: CASRSGAQETQYF.

The rearrangement uses TRBV4-2 and TRBJ2-3; no definite D call. In germline, CDR1 is LGHNA, CDR2 YNFKEQ. This CDR3 is 15 amino acids long. V was pared by 0 bases and J by 4 bases, with 11 bases between. CDR3: CASSQDLATADTQYF. The CDR3 coding sequence is TGTGCCAGCAGCCAAGATCTGGCTACAGCAGATACGCAGTATTTT.

As to this clonotype: A much larger clonotype is one base distant, so this may be a read error. This chain links TRBV30 with TRBJ2-1, with D tentatively TRBD1 (5 bases). This CDR3 contains 13 residues. Germline CDR1 reads GTSNPN; CDR2 reads SVGIG (reference sequence). V lost 2 bases, J lost 3 bases, and 8 bases lay in between. CDR3 sequence: CAWSPGHYNEQFF. DNA for the CDR3: TGTGCCTGGAGTCCAGGGCACTACAATGAGCAGTTCTTC.

This clonotype has a handful of counts. The chain employs TRBV20-1 and TRBJ1-1; the D gene is possibly TRBD1 (5 bases). The length of the CDR3 is 13 residues. The V and J ends lost 6 bases and 3 bases respectively, with 14 bases between them. The germline V gene encodes CDR1 DFQATT and CDR2 SNEGSKA (reference sequence). In DNA, the CDR3 is TGCAGTGCCCGACAGCTAGGCTACACTGAAGCTTTCTTT. It codes for CSARQLGYTEAFF.

In this sample, this clonotype turned up a few times. The chain joins TRBV27 to TRBJ2-5, with a weak D call TRBD2 (5 bases). V lost 8 bases, J lost 2 bases, and 27 bases lay in between. Germline V gene data show CDR1 as MNHEY and CDR2 as SMNVEV (reference sequence). The CDR3 runs to 18 residues. This CDR3 reads CASHTNPGIKHDQETQYF. CDR3 coding DNA: TGTGCCAGCCATACAAACCCCGGGATCAAGCATGATCAAGAGACCCAGTACTTC.

A single count supports this clonotype. This chain uses TRBV20-1 with TRBJ1-1; unclear D gene. This CDR3 is built from 13 residues. With 4 bases removed from V and 1 base from J, the gap between germline ends came to 10 bases. The germline CDR1 and CDR2 sequences are DFQATT and SNEGSKA (reference sequence). The CDR3, as DNA: TGCAGTGCTATTGGGATGGCGAACACTGAAGCTTTCTTT. Translating gives CSAIGMANTEAFF.

This clonotype came up many times. The J gene is TRBJ2-1, the V gene TRBV28, with 7 bases matching TRBD2. The germline V gene encodes CDR1 MDHEN and CDR2 SYDVKM. CDR3 length: 14 residues. V dropped 3 bases and J dropped 8; count of bases not matched to a gene: 7. The CDR3 reads CASSFKAGADEQFF. CDR3 nucleotides: TGTGCCAGCAGTTTTAAGGCGGGAGCTGATGAGCAGTTCTTC.

In this sample, this clonotype turned up a few times. The chain uses TRBV4-1 and TRBJ2-3; weak D call: TRBD2 (6 bases). Trimming took off 1 base at V and 0 bases at J, with 17 bases between the two ends. Germline CDR1 and CDR2: MGHRA and YSYEKL. The CDR3 length is 18 residues. The CDR3 region has the DNA TGCGCCAGCAGCCAAGGATTTTCTGTGCGGGGCAGCACAGATACGCAGTATTTT. It specifies CASSQGFSVRGSTDTQYF.

This clonotype has ten or more counts. This chain joins TRBV6-1 and TRBJ2-7; D gene uncertain. Trimming removed 1 base from V and 0 bases from J, with 10 bases in between. The CDR3 contains 15 residues. Germline V gene sequence: CDR1 MNHNS, CDR2 SASEGT. The CDR3 coding sequence is TGTGCCAGCAGTGAAGGGTCAGACCTCTCCTACGAGCAGTACTTC. This sequence encodes CASSEGSDLSYEQYF.

On this clonotype: A much larger clone lies one base from this, so it may be a read error. The chain carries TRBV27 and TRBJ1-2; 9 bases line up with TRBD1. Germline CDR1 is MNHEY and CDR2 is SMNVEV (reference sequence). The CDR3 loop spans 13 amino acids. V dropped 5 bases and J dropped 2; count of bases not matched to a gene: 0. This CDR3 reads CASSGQGNYGYTF. Here the CDR3 DNA reads TGTGCCAGCAGTGGACAGGGGAACTATGGCTACACCTTC.

This chain connects TRBV9 to TRBJ1-6; unclear D gene. Germline assignment: CDR1 SGDLS and CDR2 YYNGEE. CDR3 length: 13 amino acids. The V end lost 0 bases, the J end lost 8 bases, and 6 bases lay between the germline ends. This CDR3 reads CASSVGIYSPLHF. The CDR3 DNA is TGTGCCAGCAGCGTAGGGATATATTCACCCCTCCACTTT.